This entry features one T cell receptor beta chain sequence. The record originates from a study of T cell changes during pregnancy in multiple sclerosis. This table comes from immunoSEQ multiplex PCR, and its TCRdb copy is limited to in-frame clones, with some not included. The sample lists about 85,000 clones, approximately 89% seen once, with 2.5% to 3% in the top ten. Germline V lookup: CDR1 MDHEN, CDR2 SYDVKM. The CDR3 sequence is 15 residues long. Trimming removed 6 bases from V and 5 bases from J; junction bases left unmatched: 9. The V and J genes are TRBV28 and TRBJ2-1; 8 positions match TRBD2. The sequenced sample was peripheral blood, obtained in the first trimester of pregnancy. This receptor was taken from a female donor with multiple sclerosis, enrolled in a pregnancy study. For the CDR3, the DNA is TGTGCCAGCAGACTTAGCGGGACTCTGGACAATGAGCAGTTCTTC. It is translated as CASRLSGTLDNEQFF. The complete variable domain, with remaining parts taken from reference TRBV28 and TRBJ2-1, reads DVKVTQSSRYLVKRTGEKVFLECVQDMDHENMFWYRQDPGLGLRLIYFSYDVKMKEKGDIPEGYSVSREKKERFSLILESASTNQTSMYLCASRLSGTLDNEQFFGPGTRLTVL.